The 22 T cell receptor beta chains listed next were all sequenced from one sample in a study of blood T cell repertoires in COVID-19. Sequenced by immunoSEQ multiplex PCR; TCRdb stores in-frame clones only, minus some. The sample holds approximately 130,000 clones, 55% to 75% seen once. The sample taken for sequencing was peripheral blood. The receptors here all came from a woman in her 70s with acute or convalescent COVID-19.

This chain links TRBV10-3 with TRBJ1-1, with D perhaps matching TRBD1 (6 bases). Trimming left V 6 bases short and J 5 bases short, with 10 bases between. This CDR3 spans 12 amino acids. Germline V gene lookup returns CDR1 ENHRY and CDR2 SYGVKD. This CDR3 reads CAIRDSGTEAFF. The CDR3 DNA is TGTGCCATCAGGGACAGTGGAACTGAAGCTTTCTTT.

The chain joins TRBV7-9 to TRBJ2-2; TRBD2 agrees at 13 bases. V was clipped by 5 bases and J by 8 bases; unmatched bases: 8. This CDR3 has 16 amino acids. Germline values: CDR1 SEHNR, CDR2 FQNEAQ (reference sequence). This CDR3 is CASSPKGLAGVGELFF. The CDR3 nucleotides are TGTGCCAGCAGCCCGAAAGGACTAGCGGGAGTAGGGGAGCTGTTTTTT.

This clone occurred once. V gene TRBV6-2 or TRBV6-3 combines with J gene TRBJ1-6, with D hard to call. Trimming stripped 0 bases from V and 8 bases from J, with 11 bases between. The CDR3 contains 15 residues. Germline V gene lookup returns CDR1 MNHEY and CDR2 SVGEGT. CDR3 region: CASSYSKATDSPLHF. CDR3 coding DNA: TGTGCCAGCAGTTACTCGAAAGCGACGGATTCACCCCTCCACTTT.

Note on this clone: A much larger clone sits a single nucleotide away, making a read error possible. CDR3 sequence reads: CASRLGTSGGLEQYF. Written as DNA, the CDR3 is TGTGCCAGCAGACTGGGTACTAGCGGGGGGCTCGAGCAGTACTTC. The chain is built from TRBV28 and TRBJ2-7, with TRBD2 identical over 12 bases. CDR1 is MDHEN and CDR2 is SYDVKM in the germline V gene. The CDR3 sequence is 15 residues long. With V trimmed by 6 bases and J by 6 bases, 9 bases remained unmatched.

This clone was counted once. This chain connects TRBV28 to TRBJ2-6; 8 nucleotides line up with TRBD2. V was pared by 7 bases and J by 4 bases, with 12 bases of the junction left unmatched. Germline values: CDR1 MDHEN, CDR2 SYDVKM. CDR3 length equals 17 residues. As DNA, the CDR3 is TGTGCCAGCACCGTACCGGGACTAGGGAACGGGGCCAACGTCCTGACTTTC. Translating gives CASTVPGLGNGANVLTF.

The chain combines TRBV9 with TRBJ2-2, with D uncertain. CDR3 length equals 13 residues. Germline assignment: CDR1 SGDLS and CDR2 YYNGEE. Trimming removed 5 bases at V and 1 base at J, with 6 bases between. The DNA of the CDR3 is TGTGCCAGCAGACGAGGGAACACCGGGGAGCTGTTTTTT. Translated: CASRRGNTGELFF.

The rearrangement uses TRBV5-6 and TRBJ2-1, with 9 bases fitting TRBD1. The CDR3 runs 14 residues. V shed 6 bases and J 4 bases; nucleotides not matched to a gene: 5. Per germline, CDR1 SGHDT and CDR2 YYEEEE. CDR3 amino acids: CASIGTGRYNEQFF. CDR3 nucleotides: TGTGCCAGCATCGGGACAGGGCGGTACAATGAGCAGTTCTTC.

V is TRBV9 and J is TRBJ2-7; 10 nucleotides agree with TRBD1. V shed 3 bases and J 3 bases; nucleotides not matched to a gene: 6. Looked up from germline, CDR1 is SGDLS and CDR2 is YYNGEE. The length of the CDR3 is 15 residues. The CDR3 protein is CASSGHRDRGYEQYF. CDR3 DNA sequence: TGTGCCAGCAGCGGCCACCGGGACAGGGGCTACGAGCAGTACTTC. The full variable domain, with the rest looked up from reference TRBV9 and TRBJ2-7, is DSGVTQTPKHLITATGQRVTLRCSPRSGDLSVYWYQQSLDQGLQFLIQYYNGEERAKGNILERFSAQQFPDLHSELNLSSLELGDSALYFCASSGHRDRGYEQYFGPGTRLTVT.

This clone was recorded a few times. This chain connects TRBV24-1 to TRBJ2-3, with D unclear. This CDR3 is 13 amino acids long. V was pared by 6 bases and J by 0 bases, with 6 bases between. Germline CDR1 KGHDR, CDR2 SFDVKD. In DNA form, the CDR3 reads TGTGCCACCAGTCCAGTCAGCACAGATACGCAGTATTTT. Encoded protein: CATSPVSTDTQYF.

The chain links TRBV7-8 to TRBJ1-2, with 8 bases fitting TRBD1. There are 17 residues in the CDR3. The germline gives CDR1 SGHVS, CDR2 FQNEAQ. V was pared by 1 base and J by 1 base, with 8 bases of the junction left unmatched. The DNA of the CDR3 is TGTGCCAGCAGCTTAGAGGGCAGGGGGCCAGTTAACTATGGCTACACCTTC. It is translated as CASSLEGRGPVNYGYTF.

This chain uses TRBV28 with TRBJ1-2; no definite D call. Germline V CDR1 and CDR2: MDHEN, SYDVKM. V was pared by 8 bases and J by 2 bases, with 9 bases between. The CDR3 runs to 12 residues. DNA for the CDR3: TGTGCCAGCTATGACAAAAACTATGGCTACACCTTC. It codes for CASYDKNYGYTF.

CDR3 in amino acids: CASSIPKGTSPGELFF. CDR3 nucleotides: TGTGCCAGTAGTATTCCAAAGGGGACTAGCCCCGGGGAGCTGTTTTTT. The chain employs TRBV19 and TRBJ2-2; TRBD2 matches at 9 bases. V was pared by 3 bases and J by 6 bases, with 8 bases of the junction left unmatched. The length of the CDR3 is 16 residues. Germline V gives CDR1 LNHDA, CDR2 SQIVND (reference sequence).

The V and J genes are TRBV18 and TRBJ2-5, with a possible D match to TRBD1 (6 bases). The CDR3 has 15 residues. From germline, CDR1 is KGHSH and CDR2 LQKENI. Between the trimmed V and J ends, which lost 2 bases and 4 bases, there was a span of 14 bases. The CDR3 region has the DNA TGTGCCAGCTCACCAACGGGACACGGCGGAGAGACCCAGTACTTC. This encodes CASSPTGHGGETQYF. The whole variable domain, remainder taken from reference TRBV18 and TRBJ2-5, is NAGVMQNPRHLVRRRGQEARLRCSPMKGHSHVYWYRQLPEEGLKFMVYLQKENIIDESGMPKERFSAEFPKEGPSILRIQQVVRGDSAAYFCASSPTGHGGETQYFGPGTRLLVL.

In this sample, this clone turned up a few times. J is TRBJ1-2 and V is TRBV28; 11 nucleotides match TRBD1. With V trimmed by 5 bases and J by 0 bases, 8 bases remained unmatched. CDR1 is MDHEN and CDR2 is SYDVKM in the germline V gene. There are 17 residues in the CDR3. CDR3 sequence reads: CASSETGQGGANYGYTF. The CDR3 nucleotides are TGTGCCAGCAGTGAAACGGGACAGGGGGGAGCTAACTATGGCTACACCTTC.

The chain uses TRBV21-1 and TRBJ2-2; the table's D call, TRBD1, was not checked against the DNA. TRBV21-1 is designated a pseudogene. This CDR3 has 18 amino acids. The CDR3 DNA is TGTGCCAGCAGCAAAGATGAATCACATTGCAGGGTTCCCGGGGAGCTGTTTTTT. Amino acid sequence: CASSKDESHCRVPGELFF.

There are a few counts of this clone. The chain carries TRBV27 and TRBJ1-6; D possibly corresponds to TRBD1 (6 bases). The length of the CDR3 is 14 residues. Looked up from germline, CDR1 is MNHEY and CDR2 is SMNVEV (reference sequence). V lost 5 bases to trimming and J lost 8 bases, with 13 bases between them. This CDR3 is CASSKGGAYSPLHF. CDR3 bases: TGTGCCAGCAGTAAAGGGGGAGCCTATTCACCCCTCCACTTT.

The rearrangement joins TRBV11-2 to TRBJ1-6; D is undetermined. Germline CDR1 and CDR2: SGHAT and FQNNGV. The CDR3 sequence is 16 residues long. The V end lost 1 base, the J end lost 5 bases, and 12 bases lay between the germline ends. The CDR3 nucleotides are TGTGCCAGCAGCTTAGCTCAGGCTAACAATAATTCACCCCTCCACTTT. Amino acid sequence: CASSLAQANNNSPLHF.

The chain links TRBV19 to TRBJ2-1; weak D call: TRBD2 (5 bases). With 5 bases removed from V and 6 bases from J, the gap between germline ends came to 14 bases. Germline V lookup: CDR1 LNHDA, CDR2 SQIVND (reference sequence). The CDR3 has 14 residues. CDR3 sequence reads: CASSASGLFNEQFF. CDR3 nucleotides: TGTGCCAGTAGTGCATCAGGACTGTTCAATGAGCAGTTCTTC.

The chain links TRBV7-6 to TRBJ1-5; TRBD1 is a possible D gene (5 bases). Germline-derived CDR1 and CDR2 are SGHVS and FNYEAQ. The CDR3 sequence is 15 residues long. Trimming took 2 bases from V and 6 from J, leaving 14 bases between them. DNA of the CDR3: TGTGCCAGCAGCTTATGGGGGGGATCGGGTCAGCCCCAGCATTTT. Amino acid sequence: CASSLWGGSGQPQHF. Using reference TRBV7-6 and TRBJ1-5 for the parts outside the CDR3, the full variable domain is GAGVSQSPRYKVTKRGQDVALRCDPISGHVSLYWYRQALGQGPEFLTYFNYEAQQDKSGLPNDRFSAERPEGSISTLTIQRTEQRDSAMYRCASSLWGGSGQPQHFGDGTRLSIL.

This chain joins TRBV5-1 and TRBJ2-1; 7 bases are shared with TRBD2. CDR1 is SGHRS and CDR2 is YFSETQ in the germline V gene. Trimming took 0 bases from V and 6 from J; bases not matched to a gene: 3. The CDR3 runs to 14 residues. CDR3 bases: TGCGCCAGCAGCTTGGAGACTAGCTCCAATGAGCAGTTCTTC. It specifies CASSLETSSNEQFF.

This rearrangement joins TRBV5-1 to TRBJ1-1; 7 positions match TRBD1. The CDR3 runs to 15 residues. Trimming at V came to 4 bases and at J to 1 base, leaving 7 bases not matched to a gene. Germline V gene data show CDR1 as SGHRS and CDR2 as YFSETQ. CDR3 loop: CASSQFTGANTEAFF. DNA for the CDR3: TGCGCCAGCAGCCAATTCACAGGGGCGAACACTGAAGCTTTCTTT.

In nucleotides, the CDR3 is TGTGCCAGCAGCTTACAGGCTTTGGGCGCGAACACCGGGGAGCTGTTTTTT. Amino acid sequence: CASSLQALGANTGELFF. This sequence joins TRBV7-9 and TRBJ2-2; D not certain. The CDR3 has 17 residues. Germline lookup yields CDR1 SEHNR and CDR2 FQNEAQ (reference sequence). V lost 2 bases to trimming and J lost 0 bases, with 13 bases between them.